This T cell receptor (beta chain) comes out of a study of CD8+CD57+ T cells in acquired aplastic anemia. Study details: DNA from sorted CD4+ and CD8+ cells averaged roughly 3.4 ug. Read counts for CD4+ cells (from healthy donors) averaged roughly 11 million. Study findings and constraints: For CD8+ Simpson's diversity, patients and controls showed no significant difference. Comparison of patients with controls identified around 28 shared CD8+ CDR3 sequences.

Using genomic DNA as the template, TCR beta VDJ and CDR3 profiling was carried out. A single record per CDR3 protein comes from TCRdb applying MiXCR to the reads. The sample shows roughly 160,000 distinct CDR3 sequences, 60% to 70% of them seen only once. Turning to this clonotype: Its target is not known. Its ends do not fully match the called genes, so a read error is possible.

Germline V gene sequence: CDR1 KGHDR, CDR2 SFDVKD. The CDR3 has 15 residues. The genes are TRBV24-1 and TRBJ2-3, with 8 bases aligning to TRBD2. This clonotype originated in a human donor in good health. Sequencing was done on a sample of sorted CD4+, CD8+, or CD8+CD57+ T cells (not recorded which) from PBMCs. CDR3 in DNA: TGTGCCAGCAGTTTGGGGGCGGGAGGATCAGATACGCAGTATTTT. Translated, it gives CASSLGAGGSDTQYF.